The TCR beta chain described here comes from a study of cytomegalovirus exposure and HLA in healthy donors. Researchers ran the PCR with 60 Vbeta and 13 Jbeta primers. Generated by immunoSEQ multiplex PCR, the TCRdb table keeps only in-frame clones and is missing some. This table holds about 130,000 clones, around 77% found once. Sample: PBMCs. The origin of this receptor is a man between 25 and 39 years old in good health and CMV-seronegative.

CDR3: CSVAGLAAYNEQFF. CDR3 sequence (DNA): TGCAGCGTTGCAGGACTAGCGGCCTACAATGAGCAGTTCTTC. This chain joins TRBV29-1 and TRBJ2-1, with 10 bases aligning to TRBD2. CDR3 length equals 14 residues. The V segment lost 4 bases and the J segment 2 bases; nucleotides outside the gene matches: 2. Per the germline V gene, CDR1 is SQVTM and CDR2 is ANQGSEA.